The 30 T cell receptor beta chains below all came from one sample that was sequenced in a study of cytomegalovirus exposure and HLA in healthy donors. With 60 Vbeta and 13 Jbeta primers, the PCR was carried out. Libraries were prepared by immunoSEQ multiplex PCR; TCRdb keeps only in-frame clonotypes and omits some of them. Among under 150,000 clones, roughly 70% were seen once, and the ten largest hold more than 1.5%. Input material: PBMCs. These receptors came from a woman aged 18-30 years in good health and CMV-seronegative.

The CDR3 spells CASSLLDEQYF. CDR3 DNA: TGTGCCAGCAGCCTACTAGACGAGCAGTACTTC. V usage is TRBV7-8 and J usage is TRBJ2-7; a possible D gene is TRBD2 (5 bases). The CDR3 covers 11 residues. From germline, CDR1 is SGHVS and CDR2 FQNEAQ. V was shortened by 5 bases and J by 5 bases, with 7 bases between the two germline ends.

The chain carries TRBV28 and TRBJ1-5, with D possibly matching TRBD1 (6 bases). This CDR3 has 14 amino acids. The germline CDR1 and CDR2 sequences are MDHEN and SYDVKM. Trimming cost V 8 bases and J 11 bases, with 22 bases left between them. In DNA, the CDR3 is TGTGCCAGCGGAGACCACAGGGAGACTTCGGCCCAGCATTTT. The encoded protein is CASGDHRETSAQHF.

The gene calls are TRBV5-1 and TRBJ2-1; maybe TRBD2 (6 bases). The CDR3 is 12 residues long. V lost 3 bases, J lost 12 bases, and 13 bases lay in between. From germline, CDR1 is SGHRS and CDR2 YFSETQ. CDR3: CASSSPGLGQFF. The CDR3, as DNA: TGCGCCAGCAGCTCGCCGGGACTTGGGCAGTTCTTC.

This clone was recorded only once. This rearrangement joins TRBV7-9 to TRBJ2-2, with D tentatively TRBD1 (6 bases). CDR1 is SEHNR, CDR2 FQNEAQ, per germline (reference sequence). V lost 6 bases and J 3 bases, leaving 17 bases between the germline ends. The CDR3 totals 16 residues. DNA of the CDR3: TGTGCCAGCAGACCACGCCGGGACACCGACACCGGGGAGCTGTTTTTT. Encoded protein: CASRPRRDTDTGELFF.

This chain's CDR3 is CASSKDREGGNEKLFF. DNA for the CDR3: TGCGCCAGCAGCAAGGACAGGGAGGGAGGTAATGAAAAACTGTTTTTT. The chain is built from TRBV5-1 and TRBJ1-4; 8 bases line up with TRBD1. Germline CDR1 SGHRS, CDR2 YFSETQ. Trimming cost V 4 bases and J 4 bases; bases outside gene matches: 9. The CDR3 contains 16 residues.

The chain recombines TRBV27 with TRBJ2-1; 10 nucleotides match TRBD1. CDR1 and CDR2 (germline): MNHEY, SMNVEV (reference sequence). V gave up 6 bases and J gave up 6 bases; unmatched junction bases: 2. This CDR3 spans 13 amino acids. This CDR3 reads CASSWDRGNEQFF. The CDR3, as DNA: TGTGCCAGCAGCTGGGACAGGGGCAATGAGCAGTTCTTC.

This chain connects TRBV5-1 to TRBJ1-5; TRBD1 agrees at 10 bases. The CDR3 totals 14 residues. The ends lost 4 bases at V and 7 bases at J; junction bases unmatched: 5. The germline gives CDR1 SGHRS, CDR2 YFSETQ. CDR3 in DNA: TGCGCCAGCAGCCTTGGGACAGGGGCCCAGCCCCAGCATTTT. Amino acid sequence: CASSLGTGAQPQHF.

This clone has just a few counts. The V call is TRBV7-2, the J call TRBJ2-7, with 10 bases identical to TRBD2. The germline V gene has CDR1 SGHTA and CDR2 FQGNSA. The CDR3 loop spans 14 amino acids. After removal of 2 bases from V and 6 bases from J, the junction contained 4 bases not matched to a gene. The chain's CDR3 is CASSLSGGAGEQYF. The CDR3 DNA follows: TGTGCCAGCAGCTTAAGCGGGGGGGCGGGCGAGCAGTACTTC.

This chain uses TRBV5-4 with TRBJ2-7, with D possibly matching TRBD1 (5 bases). This CDR3 region has 14 residues. The V and J ends lost 4 bases and 5 bases respectively, with 16 bases between them. CDR1 and CDR2 from the germline V gene are SGHNT and YYREEE (reference sequence). The CDR3 nucleotides are TGTGCCAGCAGCACGCAACCACAGGCGGACGAGCAGTACTTC. Protein: CASSTQPQADEQYF.

This clone has just one count. The chain joins TRBV6-5 to TRBJ1-2, with D unclear. V was shortened by 10 bases and J by 1 base, with 13 bases between the two germline ends. The germline CDR1 and CDR2 sequences are MNHEY and SVGAGI. This CDR3 has 13 amino acids. CDR3 in DNA: TGTGCCACCCGGGAGGCCCATAACTATGGCTACACCTTC. The encoded protein is CATREAHNYGYTF.

The rearrangement links TRBV28 to TRBJ2-7; D gene uncertain. V lost 5 bases and J 3 bases, leaving 5 bases between the germline ends. Germline CDR1 MDHEN, CDR2 SYDVKM. The CDR3 extends over 11 amino acids. CDR3 region: CASSLVYEQYF. For the CDR3, the DNA is TGTGCCAGCAGTCTAGTCTACGAGCAGTACTTC.

The chain recombines TRBV5-1 with TRBJ1-1, with 9 bases that match TRBD1. V shed 4 bases, J shed 0 bases, and the junction held 4 bases outside the gene matches. Germline CDR1 is SGHRS and CDR2 is YFSETQ. CDR3 length: 15 amino acids. The CDR3 here is CASSPGTGMNTEAFF. In nucleotides, the CDR3 is TGCGCCAGCAGCCCCGGGACAGGGATGAACACTGAAGCTTTCTTT.

The rearrangement links TRBV7-3 to TRBJ2-3; 7 bases align to TRBD2. The V gene's germline CDR1 is SGHTA and CDR2 FQGTGA. This CDR3 has 13 amino acids. J gave up 4 bases and V 5 bases, and 3 bases lay outside the gene matches. CDR3 nucleotide sequence: TGTGCCAGCAGCCCCGGGAGGCCAGATACGCAGTATTTT. As protein: CASSPGRPDTQYF. The full variable domain, completed using reference TRBV7-3 and TRBJ2-3, is GAGVSQTPSNKVTEKGKYVELRCDPISGHTALYWYRQSLGQGPEFLIYFQGTGAADDSGLPNDRFFAVRPEGSVSTLKIQRTERGDSAVYLCASSPGRPDTQYFGPGTRLTVL.

The DNA for the CDR3 is TGTGCCAGCAGTCCGCTCCCGGGACACCGTGCAACTAATGAAAAACTGTTTTTT. Translated: CASSPLPGHRATNEKLFF. J is TRBJ1-4 and V is TRBV27, with D tentatively TRBD1 (6 bases). CDR3 size: 18 residues. CDR1 MNHEY and CDR2 SMNVEV come from the germline V gene (reference sequence). Trimming stripped 5 bases from V and 0 bases from J, with 19 bases between.

This clone has a handful of counts. The V call is TRBV7-6, the J call TRBJ2-1; 7 positions agree with TRBD1. This CDR3 contains 16 residues. CDR1 and CDR2 from the germline V gene are SGHVS and FNYEAQ. The J segment lost 2 bases and the V segment lost 1 base, leaving 5 bases of the junction unmatched. CDR3 protein: CASSLGGQGAYNEQFF. As DNA, the CDR3 is TGTGCCAGCAGCTTAGGGGGGCAGGGGGCCTACAATGAGCAGTTCTTC.

The CDR3 loop reads CASSSAAADEKLFF. CDR3 DNA: TGTGCCAGCAGCTCAGCGGCTGCCGATGAAAAACTGTTTTTT. This rearrangement joins TRBV6-6 to TRBJ1-4; D not certain. CDR3 length equals 14 residues. Germline CDR1 reads MNHNY; CDR2 reads SVGAGI (reference sequence). The V gene lost 6 bases and the J gene lost 6 bases, with 14 bases spanning the gap.

Only a few counts were recorded for this clone. This rearrangement joins TRBV6-6 to TRBJ1-1; unclear D gene. V lost 2 bases to trimming and J lost 4 bases, with 11 bases between them. The germline CDR1 and CDR2 sequences are MNHNY and SVGAGI (reference sequence). The CDR3 has 14 residues. The CDR3 region has the DNA TGTGCCAGCAGTTACGACCGAGGGCGCACTGAAGCTTTCTTT. Its translation: CASSYDRGRTEAFF.

The chain links TRBV2 to TRBJ1-5, with 7 bases matching TRBD1. The length of the CDR3 is 15 residues. Trimming at V came to 6 bases and at J to 5 bases, leaving 10 bases not matched to a gene. Germline CDR1 and CDR2: SNHLY and FYNNEI. CDR3 amino acids: CASRETGFDDQPQHF. In DNA, the CDR3 is TGTGCCAGCAGAGAGACAGGGTTTGACGATCAGCCCCAGCATTTT.

CDR3 sequence reads: CASSEVPEGVGTFF. In DNA, the CDR3 is TGTGCCAGCAGTGAAGTGCCTGAAGGGGTGGGAACTTTCTTT. V usage is TRBV2 and J usage is TRBJ1-1; weak D call: TRBD1 (5 bases). This CDR3 contains 14 residues. With 1 base removed from V and 12 bases from J, the gap between germline ends came to 18 bases. Germline V lookup: CDR1 SNHLY, CDR2 FYNNEI.

The V gene is TRBV30, the J gene TRBJ1-6, with 9 bases fitting TRBD1. Trimming cost V 4 bases and J 10 bases; bases outside gene matches: 11. The CDR3 consists of 15 residues. In germline, CDR1 is GTSNPN, CDR2 SVGIG (reference sequence). The CDR3 DNA is TGTGCCTGGAACCATCCCGGGACAGGGAACTCACCCCTCCACTTT. The encoded protein is CAWNHPGTGNSPLHF.

V is TRBV2 and J is TRBJ1-5; maybe TRBD1 (6 bases). Per germline, CDR1 SNHLY and CDR2 FYNNEI. The germline V and J ends were trimmed by 3 bases and 3 bases, with 9 bases remaining between them. The CDR3 sequence is 14 residues long. The CDR3 nucleotides read TGTGCCAGCAGTGAGATGGGGGCCAATCAGCCCCAGCATTTT. It yields the protein CASSEMGANQPQHF.

The chain links TRBV27 to TRBJ1-5, with TRBD1 as a possible D gene (6 bases). V was pared by 3 bases and J by 3 bases, with 9 bases between. CDR3 length: 14 residues. The germline V gene encodes CDR1 MNHEY and CDR2 SMNVEV (reference sequence). The CDR3 DNA sequence: TGTGCCAGCAGTTTGCCAGGGGTCAATCAGCCCCAGCATTTT. This codes for CASSLPGVNQPQHF.

This chain uses TRBV5-4 with TRBJ2-5; the D gene is possibly TRBD2 (7 bases). CDR3 size: 15 residues. V was pared by 5 bases and J by 5 bases, with 19 bases between. Per germline, CDR1 SGHNT and CDR2 YYREEE (reference sequence). The DNA of the CDR3 is TGTGCCAGCAGATCCGACGGCGGGGGCCGGGAGACCCAGTACTTC. Protein product: CASRSDGGGRETQYF.

This chain connects TRBV2 to TRBJ1-5, with 7 positions matching TRBD1. The J segment lost 2 bases and the V segment lost 6 bases, leaving 4 bases of the junction unmatched. The CDR3 length is 14 residues. CDR1 SNHLY and CDR2 FYNNEI come from the germline V gene. In DNA form, the CDR3 reads TGTGCCAGCAGACACAGGGGCGGCAATCAGCCCCAGCATTTT. Its translation is CASRHRGGNQPQHF. The whole variable domain, filled in from reference TRBV2 and TRBJ1-5, reads EPEVTQTPSHQVTQMGQEVILRCVPISNHLYFYWYRQILGQKVEFLVSFYNNEISEKSEIFDDQFSVERPDGSNFTLKIRSTKLEDSAMYFCASRHRGGNQPQHFGDGTRLSIL.

V is TRBV19 and J is TRBJ1-1; tentatively, D is TRBD1 (5 bases). Germline V gene data show CDR1 as LNHDA and CDR2 as SQIVND (reference sequence). This CDR3 spans 14 amino acids. V was clipped by 1 base and J by 4 bases, with 10 bases between them. The CDR3 spells CASSIGAGFTEAFF. The CDR3 region has the DNA TGTGCCAGTAGTATAGGGGCAGGGTTCACTGAAGCTTTCTTT.

The rearrangement uses TRBV7-8 and TRBJ2-7; 8 bases are a match to TRBD2. The V segment lost 1 base and the J segment 4 bases; nucleotides outside the gene matches: 6. Germline V gene lookup returns CDR1 SGHVS and CDR2 FQNEAQ. This CDR3 has 15 residues. The CDR3 region has the DNA TGTGCCAGCAGCTTAGTCGGCGGGGGGACTTACGAGCAGTACTTC. Its protein is CASSLVGGGTYEQYF. The complete variable domain, with remaining parts taken from reference TRBV7-8 and TRBJ2-7, reads GAGVSQSPRYKVAKRGQDVALRCDPISGHVSLFWYQQALGQGPEFLTYFQNEAQLDKSGLPSDRFFAERPEGSVSTLKIQRTQQEDSAVYLCASSLVGGGTYEQYFGPGTRLTVT.

The CDR3, as DNA: TGTGCCAGCAGCTTGTCGGGGGGCTGGGGCACCGGGGAGCTGTTTTTT. Encoded protein: CASSLSGGWGTGELFF. V and J are TRBV5-6 and TRBJ2-2, with D possibly being TRBD2 (7 bases). CDR3 length: 16 residues. CDR1 is SGHDT and CDR2 is YYEEEE in the germline V gene. With 1 base removed from V and 4 bases from J, the gap between germline ends came to 14 bases.

The V and J genes are TRBV27 and TRBJ2-5, with D maybe TRBD1 (5 bases). Trimming shortened V by 6 bases and J by 2 bases, and 22 bases separated the two germline ends. The germline V gene encodes CDR1 MNHEY and CDR2 SMNVEV (reference sequence). The CDR3 is 17 residues long. The DNA of the CDR3 is TGTGCCAGCAGACAAAAGCAAGTGGGCGACAGTCAAGAGACCCAGTACTTC. This codes for CASRQKQVGDSQETQYF.

The genes are TRBV16 and TRBJ1-1; D perhaps matches TRBD1 (5 bases). There are 13 residues in the CDR3. V lost 3 bases and J lost 3, with 8 bases in between. The V gene's germline CDR1 is KGHSY and CDR2 FQNENV. In nucleotides, the CDR3 is TGTGCCAGCAGCCAGTTCAGGGACACTGAAGCTTTCTTT. It encodes CASSQFRDTEAFF.

This chain uses TRBV30 with TRBJ2-2, with D tentatively TRBD1 (5 bases). V was pared by 7 bases and J by 6 bases, with 15 bases between. Germline V CDR1 and CDR2: GTSNPN, SVGIG (reference sequence). The CDR3 runs 13 residues. In DNA form, the CDR3 reads TGTGCCTCGACCGGAACCAGGGCCGGGGAGCTGTTTTTT. As protein: CASTGTRAGELFF.